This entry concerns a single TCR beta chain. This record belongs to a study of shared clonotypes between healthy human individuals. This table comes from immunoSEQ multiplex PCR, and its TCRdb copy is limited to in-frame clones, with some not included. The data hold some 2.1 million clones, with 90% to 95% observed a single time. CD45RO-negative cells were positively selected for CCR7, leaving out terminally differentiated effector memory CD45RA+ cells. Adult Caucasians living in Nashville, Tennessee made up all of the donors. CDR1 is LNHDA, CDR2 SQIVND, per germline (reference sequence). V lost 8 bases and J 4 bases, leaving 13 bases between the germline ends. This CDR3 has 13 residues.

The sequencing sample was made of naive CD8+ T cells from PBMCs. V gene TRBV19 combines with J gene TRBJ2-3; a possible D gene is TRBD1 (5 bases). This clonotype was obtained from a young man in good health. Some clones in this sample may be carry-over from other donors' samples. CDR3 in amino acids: CASDMGPSDTQYF. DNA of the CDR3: TGTGCCAGTGACATGGGGCCTTCAGATACGCAGTATTTT. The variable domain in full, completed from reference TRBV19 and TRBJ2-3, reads DGGITQSPKYLFRKEGQNVTLSCEQNLNHDAMYWYRQDPGQGLRLIYYSQIVNDFQKGDIAEGYSVSREKKESFPLTVTSAQKNPTAFYLCASDMGPSDTQYFGPGTRLTVL.